This passage covers 12 T cell receptor beta chains from one sample sequenced in a study of T cell repertoires in aging, cancer and after chemotherapy. The template was genomic DNA from peripheral blood, not RNA. TRB rearrangements spanning V, D and J were amplified using mixed TRB-A/B primers. TCRdb reprocessed the multiplex PCR reads via MiXCR and lists one record per CDR3 protein. In the table there are approximately 3,000 distinct CDR3 sequences, about a quarter of which are singletons. Input material: blood. These receptors were obtained from a human donor in good health.

This clonotype is labeled as medium-sized. CDR3: CASSPRMDGGETQYF. The CDR3 DNA reads as TGTGCCAGCTCACCTCGCATGGACGGTGGGGAGACCCAGTACTTC. The gene calls are TRBV18 and TRBJ2-5; D gene ambiguous. V lost 3 bases and J 5 bases, leaving 16 bases between the germline ends. The CDR3 runs 15 residues. The germline CDR1 and CDR2 sequences are KGHSH and LQKENI.

This chain links TRBV19 with TRBJ1-2; the D is unclear. This CDR3 is 12 amino acids long. Germline lookup yields CDR1 LNHDA and CDR2 SQIVND (reference sequence). The CDR3 sequence: CVSSIARDGYTF. Written as DNA, the CDR3 is TGTGTTAGTAGTATAGCGCGGGATGGCTACACCTTC.

The V call is TRBV7-9, the J call TRBJ2-7, with TRBD1 identical over 9 bases. V was clipped by 10 bases and J by 2 bases; unmatched bases: 3. Germline V gene lookup returns CDR1 SEHNR and CDR2 FQNEAQ (reference sequence). The CDR3 covers 12 residues. Here the CDR3 reads CAKDRGAYEQYF. The DNA of the CDR3 is TGTGCCAAGGACAGGGGAGCCTACGAGCAGTACTTC. The whole variable domain, remainder taken from reference TRBV7-9 and TRBJ2-7, is DTGVSQNPRHKITKRGQNVTFRCDPISEHNRLYWYRQTLGQGPEFLTYFQNEAQLEKSRLLSDRFSAERPKGSFSTLEIQRTEQGDSAMYLCAKDRGAYEQYFGPGTRLTVT.

By share, this clonotype counts as medium-sized (0.01 to 0.1%). This sequence joins TRBV19 and TRBJ2-3; tentative D call: TRBD2 (6 bases). The germline V gene encodes CDR1 LNHDA and CDR2 SQIVND (reference sequence). The CDR3 totals 14 residues. The ends were cut back, 7 bases at V and 3 bases at J, with 14 bases in the middle. The CDR3 bases are TGTGCCAGTACCTCAGGACTACTGACAGATACGCAGTATTTT. It translates to CASTSGLLTDTQYF.

The chain couples TRBV5-1 to TRBJ2-1; a possible D gene is TRBD1 (5 bases). The CDR3 contains 13 residues. Looked up from germline, CDR1 is SGHRS and CDR2 is YFSETQ. Trimming removed 2 bases from V and 5 bases from J, with 8 bases in between. CDR3 nucleotide sequence: TGCGCCAGCAGCTTTCAGGGTCACAATGAGCAGTTCTTC. It encodes CASSFQGHNEQFF.

V is TRBV20-1 and J is TRBJ1-1, with D possibly TRBD1 on 5 matching bases. Germline CDR1 DFQATT, CDR2 SNEGSKA (reference sequence). The CDR3 spans 16 residues. Trimming left V 3 bases short and J 3 bases short, with 20 bases between. In DNA form, the CDR3 reads TGCAGTGCTAGTGATATTACCAGGGTTCGCGACACTGAAGCTTTCTTT. Translation gives CSASDITRVRDTEAFF.

Of note for this clonotype: One junction end does not reproduce the germline sequence, and a read error may be involved. The CDR3 protein is CAISGQAGDNEQFF. The CDR3 DNA reads TGTGCCATCAGTGGGCAGGCGGGGGACAATGAGCAGTTCTTC. V and J are TRBV27 and TRBJ2-1; 7 positions agree with TRBD2. Looked up from germline, CDR1 is MNHEY and CDR2 is SMNVEV (reference sequence). The CDR3 is 14 amino acids.

By share, this clonotype counts as large. This chain connects TRBV15 to TRBJ2-3, with D possibly matching TRBD2 (5 bases). CDR3 length: 13 residues. The germline CDR1 and CDR2 sequences are LNHNV and YYDKDF (reference sequence). Trimming stripped 5 bases from V and 3 bases from J, with 9 bases between. For the CDR3, the DNA is TGTGCCACCAGCCGGCTAGCAACAGATACGCAGTATTTT. Protein product: CATSRLATDTQYF.

This clonotype is medium-sized in the sample. The chain combines TRBV7-6 with TRBJ2-7; D perhaps matches TRBD1 (6 bases). The V end lost 1 base, the J end lost 6 bases, and 10 bases lay between the germline ends. CDR3 length: 13 amino acids. The germline gives CDR1 SGHVS, CDR2 FNYEAQ. The CDR3, as DNA: TGTGCCAGCAGCTTAGGGGGGCGCGTCGAGCAGTACTTC. It yields the protein CASSLGGRVEQYF.

This clonotype is medium-sized (0.01 to 0.1%) in the sample. The chain recombines TRBV29-1 with TRBJ1-1, with 9 bases lining up with TRBD1. V was clipped by 7 bases and J by 1 base; unmatched bases: 13. Germline CDR1 is SQVTM and CDR2 is ANQGSEA. This CDR3 contains 16 residues. This CDR3 is CSATRAPQGANTEAFF. As DNA, the CDR3 is TGCAGCGCCACCCGCGCCCCACAGGGGGCGAACACTGAAGCTTTCTTT.

This clonotype was found a few times. This sequence joins TRBV28 and TRBJ2-1; 10 bases match TRBD2. The V gene's germline CDR1 is MDHEN and CDR2 SYDVKM. The CDR3 has 15 amino acids. Losses at the gene ends were 4 bases for V and 4 bases for J; bases not matched to a gene: 4. This CDR3 reads CASSYFSGRYNEQFF. Here the CDR3 DNA reads TGTGCCAGCAGTTACTTTAGCGGGAGGTACAATGAGCAGTTCTTC.

The J gene is TRBJ2-5, the V gene TRBV27; 11 bases map to TRBD2. CDR1 and CDR2 (germline): MNHEY, SMNVEV (reference sequence). The CDR3 runs to 13 residues. J was trimmed by 4 bases and V by 5 bases; bases with no gene match: 0. The CDR3 region is CASSGLAGETQYF. CDR3 coding DNA: TGTGCCAGCAGTGGACTAGCGGGAGAGACCCAGTACTTC.